Presented here are 13 T cell receptor beta chains from one specimen sequenced in a study of blood T cell repertoires in COVID-19. Assay: immunoSEQ multiplex PCR; the TCRdb copy retains only in-frame clones and omits some. The sample has 200,000 or so clones, 70% to 90% seen once. Sample: peripheral blood. The origin of the receptors is a man aged 50-60 years with COVID-19, enrolled during active disease.

The chain carries TRBV19 and TRBJ1-1; a weak D match, TRBD1 (6 bases). Germline V gene lookup returns CDR1 LNHDA and CDR2 SQIVND (reference sequence). This CDR3 spans 14 amino acids. Trimming stripped 3 bases from V and 2 bases from J, with 10 bases between. The CDR3 region has the DNA TGTGCCAGTAGTATCGTTGGGGGCAACACTGAAGCTTTCTTT. As protein: CASSIVGGNTEAFF.

Details on this clone: Just one base apart from a much larger clone, this may be a read error. The chain couples TRBV6-2 or TRBV6-3 to TRBJ2-2; TRBD1 matches 7 bases. V was pared by 5 bases and J by 3 bases, with 0 bases of the junction left unmatched. CDR3 size: 13 residues. Germline CDR1 is MNHEY and CDR2 is SVGEGT. CDR3 region: CASSDRDTGELFF. The DNA of the CDR3 is TGTGCCAGCAGTGACAGGGACACCGGGGAGCTGTTTTTT.

The rearrangement joins TRBV7-9 to TRBJ2-6; 7 positions agree with TRBD1. Germline CDR1 is SEHNR and CDR2 is FQNEAQ (reference sequence). With 8 bases clipped from V and 2 bases from J, the junction kept 12 bases outside the gene matches. This CDR3 contains 17 residues. DNA for the CDR3: TGTGCCAGCTCCCCTCTTTCGCAGGGGGCTGGGGCCAACGTCCTGACTTTC. It is translated as CASSPLSQGAGANVLTF. The complete variable domain, with remaining parts taken from reference TRBV7-9 and TRBJ2-6, reads DTGVSQNPRHKITKRGQNVTFRCDPISEHNRLYWYRQTLGQGPEFLTYFQNEAQLEKSRLLSDRFSAERPKGSFSTLEIQRTEQGDSAMYLCASSPLSQGAGANVLTFGAGSRLTVL.

This clone was observed a single time. The rearrangement joins TRBV5-1 to TRBJ2-2; 9 bases are shared with TRBD2. The germline V gene has CDR1 SGHRS and CDR2 YFSETQ. This CDR3 is 17 amino acids long. The J segment lost 0 bases and the V segment lost 6 bases, leaving 9 bases of the junction unmatched. CDR3 protein: CASTPGGGATNTGELFF. CDR3 bases: TGCGCCAGCACCCCTGGCGGGGGGGCTACGAACACCGGGGAGCTGTTTTTT.

The gene calls are TRBV7-6 and TRBJ2-7; D may be TRBD1 (6 bases). Trimming stripped 5 bases from V and 7 bases from J, with 21 bases between. CDR3 length: 15 residues. Germline V gene sequence: CDR1 SGHVS, CDR2 FNYEAQ. This chain's CDR3 is CASSPGTPRKGEQYF. CDR3 in DNA: TGTGCCAGCAGCCCCGGGACACCCCGGAAAGGGGAGCAGTACTTC.

The gene calls are TRBV5-1 and TRBJ2-5; a possible D gene is TRBD1 (6 bases). Deletions cut 3 bases from V and 2 bases from J, with 11 bases between. The CDR3 runs to 14 residues. CDR1 is SGHRS and CDR2 is YFSETQ in the germline V gene. CDR3 sequence (DNA): TGCGCCAGCAGCTGGACAGAAGTTCAAGAGACCCAGTACTTC. This gives the protein CASSWTEVQETQYF.

This rearrangement joins TRBV19 to TRBJ2-7; 7 nucleotides line up with TRBD1. V trimming: 5 bases; J trimming: 5 bases; junction bases outside the gene matches: 15. Germline V CDR1 and CDR2: LNHDA, SQIVND (reference sequence). The CDR3 length is 16 residues. CDR3 sequence reads: CASSARLQGLPDEQYF. The CDR3, as DNA: TGTGCCAGTAGTGCTCGACTACAGGGGCTCCCGGACGAGCAGTACTTC.

V usage is TRBV5-4 and J usage is TRBJ1-1; D gene uncertain. The CDR3 has 14 amino acids. Germline V CDR1 and CDR2: SGHNT, YYREEE (reference sequence). Trimming shortened V by 1 base and J by 3 bases, and 10 bases separated the two germline ends. CDR3 amino acids: CASSLNTFYTEAFF. Written as DNA, the CDR3 is TGTGCCAGCAGCTTGAATACATTTTACACTGAAGCTTTCTTT.

The chain recombines TRBV5-4 with TRBJ1-6; 9 bases map to TRBD1. CDR3 size: 18 residues. Trimming took 0 bases from V and 0 from J; bases not matched to a gene: 4. CDR1 SGHNT and CDR2 YYREEE come from the germline V gene (reference sequence). DNA for the CDR3: TGTGCCAGCAGCTTGGCTGGGACAGGGAGCTCCTATAATTCACCCCTCCACTTT. As protein: CASSLAGTGSSYNSPLHF.

The chain recombines TRBV7-9 with TRBJ1-1; a weak D match, TRBD1 (5 bases). Trimming took off 4 bases at V and 5 bases at J, with 14 bases between the two ends. The CDR3 has 14 amino acids. The germline V gene encodes CDR1 SEHNR and CDR2 FQNEAQ (reference sequence). The CDR3 DNA follows: TGTGCCAGCAGCTCGATGTGGGGGGGAACTGAAGCTTTCTTT. This sequence encodes CASSSMWGGTEAFF.

The gene calls are TRBV5-1 and TRBJ2-7, with 8 positions matching TRBD2. V was clipped by 2 bases and J by 6 bases; unmatched bases: 7. The CDR3 totals 14 residues. CDR1 and CDR2 from the germline V gene are SGHRS and YFSETQ. The CDR3 protein is CASSFQAGVREQYF. The CDR3, as DNA: TGCGCCAGCAGCTTTCAAGCGGGAGTTCGCGAGCAGTACTTC.

The rearrangement joins TRBV6-5 to TRBJ2-3; D might be TRBD2 (5 bases). Trimming removed 5 bases at V and 0 bases at J, with 12 bases between. The V gene's germline CDR1 is MNHEY and CDR2 SVGAGI. This CDR3 is 15 amino acids long. CDR3 bases: TGTGCCAGCAGTAGGACTTACCCTAGCACAGATACGCAGTATTTT. It translates to CASSRTYPSTDTQYF.

The V call is TRBV6-5, the J call TRBJ2-1, with 12 bases lining up with TRBD2. The V gene end was trimmed by 6 bases and the J gene end by 5 bases; junction bases not matched to a gene: 5. The CDR3 sequence is 15 residues long. The germline V gene encodes CDR1 MNHEY and CDR2 SVGAGI. The CDR3 DNA reads TGTGCCAGCAGCCTGACTAGCGGGGGAAACAATGAGCAGTTCTTC. Translated, it gives CASSLTSGGNNEQFF.